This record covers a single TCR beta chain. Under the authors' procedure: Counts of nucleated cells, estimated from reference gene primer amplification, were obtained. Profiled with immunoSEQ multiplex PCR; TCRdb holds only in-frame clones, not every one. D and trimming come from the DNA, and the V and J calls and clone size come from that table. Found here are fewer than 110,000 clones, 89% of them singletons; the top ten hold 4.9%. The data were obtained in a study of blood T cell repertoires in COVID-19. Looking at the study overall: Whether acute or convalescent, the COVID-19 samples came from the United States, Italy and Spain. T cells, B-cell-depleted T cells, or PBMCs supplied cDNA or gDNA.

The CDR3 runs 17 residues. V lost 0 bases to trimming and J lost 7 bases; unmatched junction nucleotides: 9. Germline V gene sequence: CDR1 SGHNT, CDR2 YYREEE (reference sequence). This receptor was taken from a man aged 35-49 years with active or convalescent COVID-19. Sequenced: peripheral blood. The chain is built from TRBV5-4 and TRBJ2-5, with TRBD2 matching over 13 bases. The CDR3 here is CASSLGLAGGPNRTQYF. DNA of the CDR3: TGTGCCAGCAGCTTGGGACTAGCGGGAGGCCCAAACAGGACCCAGTACTTC. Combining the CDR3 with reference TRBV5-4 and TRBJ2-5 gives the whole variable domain ETGVTQSPTHLIKTRGQQVTLRCSSQSGHNTVSWYQQALGQGPQFIFQYYREEENGRGNFPPRFSGLQFPNYSSELNVNALELDDSALYLCASSLGLAGGPNRTQYFGPGTRLLVL.